This is a list of T cell receptor beta chains from one sample in a study of cytomegalovirus exposure and HLA in healthy donors. TCRdb's table, derived via immunoSEQ multiplex PCR, lists solely in-frame clones and lacks some. The data hold hundreds of thousands of clones, with roughly 89% observed a single time. The sample taken for sequencing was PBMCs. Receptor source: a man younger than 35 in good health and CMV-seronegative. Each CDR3 is given with its conserved first and last residue. The order of the fields is V gene, clone size, J gene, D gene, CDR3 protein, CDR3 DNA. A D gene is named only where the DNA matches it firmly. Clone size is stated in some rows and not others, as once, few, many or a class when expanded.

v_gene: TRBV7-9; abundance: NA; j_gene: TRBJ1-5; d_gene: TRBD1; CDR3aa: CASSQYIGTGGDQPQHF; CDR3nt: TGTGCCAGCAGCCAATATATCGGGACAGGGGGTGATCAGCCCCAGCATTTT
v_gene: TRBV5-1; abundance: NA; j_gene: TRBJ2-3; d_gene: TRBD2; CDR3aa: CASSLPLAESTDTQYF; CDR3nt: TGCGCCAGCAGCTTGCCCCTAGCGGAAAGCACAGATACGCAGTATTTT
v_gene: TRBV4-1; abundance: NA; j_gene: TRBJ2-1; d_gene: TRBD2; CDR3aa: CASQSSGGNEQFF; CDR3nt: TGCGCCAGCCAGAGTAGCGGGGGGAATGAGCAGTTCTTC
v_gene: TRBV5-1; abundance: NA; j_gene: TRBJ2-5; d_gene: TRBD1; CDR3aa: CASSPGTAQETQYF; CDR3nt: TGCGCCAGCAGCCCAGGGACAGCCCAAGAGACCCAGTACTTC
v_gene: TRBV2; abundance: once; j_gene: TRBJ1-3; d_gene: NA; CDR3aa: CASSENRLSGNTIYF; CDR3nt: TGTGCCAGCAGTGAGAACAGGCTCTCTGGAAACACCATATATTTT
v_gene: TRBV5-1; abundance: NA; j_gene: TRBJ2-7; d_gene: TRBD2; CDR3aa: CASSLVALAGAHEQYF; CDR3nt: TGCGCCAGCAGCTTGGTTGCGTTAGCGGGAGCCCACGAGCAGTACTTC
v_gene: TRBV18; abundance: NA; j_gene: TRBJ2-2; d_gene: NA; CDR3aa: CASSLQMEAGELFF; CDR3nt: TGTGCCAGCTCATTACAGATGGAGGCCGGGGAGCTGTTTTTT
v_gene: TRBV7-2; abundance: NA; j_gene: TRBJ2-5; d_gene: NA; CDR3aa: CASSLASAAETQYF; CDR3nt: TGTGCCAGCAGCTTAGCCTCGGCAGCGGAGACCCAGTACTTC
v_gene: TRBV7-8; abundance: NA; j_gene: TRBJ1-6; d_gene: NA; CDR3aa: CASSLDGRGRSPLHF; CDR3nt: TGTGCCAGCAGCTTAGACGGCAGGGGTCGGTCACCCCTCCACTTT
v_gene: TRBV11-2; abundance: NA; j_gene: TRBJ2-7; d_gene: TRBD1; CDR3aa: CASNLGQGFEQYF; CDR3nt: TGTGCCAGCAATCTAGGACAGGGGTTCGAGCAGTACTTC
v_gene: TRBV2; abundance: NA; j_gene: TRBJ2-1; d_gene: NA; CDR3aa: CASSERDWDNEQFF; CDR3nt: TGTGCCAGCAGTGAACGGGACTGGGACAATGAGCAGTTCTTC
v_gene: TRBV28; abundance: NA; j_gene: TRBJ1-5; d_gene: NA; CDR3aa: CASSSLPGQPQHF; CDR3nt: TGTGCCAGCAGCTCCTTGCCAGGACAGCCCCAGCATTTT
v_gene: TRBV27; abundance: NA; j_gene: TRBJ2-1; d_gene: TRBD2; CDR3aa: CASSLTLAGSHEQFF; CDR3nt: TGTGCCAGCAGTTTAACGCTAGCGGGGTCGCATGAGCAGTTCTTC
v_gene: TRBV5-4; abundance: NA; j_gene: TRBJ1-4; d_gene: TRBD1; CDR3aa: CASSSGDRREKLFF; CDR3nt: TGTGCCAGCAGCTCCGGGGACAGGAGGGAAAAACTGTTTTTT
v_gene: TRBV6-6; abundance: NA; j_gene: TRBJ2-1; d_gene: TRBD2; CDR3aa: CASSRTSGVEQFF; CDR3nt: TGTGCCAGCAGTAGGACTAGCGGGGTTGAGCAGTTCTTC
v_gene: TRBV7-2; abundance: NA; j_gene: TRBJ2-7; d_gene: TRBD2; CDR3aa: CASSRRGDWNEQYF; CDR3nt: TGTGCCAGCAGCCGGCGGGGGGATTGGAACGAGCAGTACTTC
v_gene: TRBV6-5; abundance: NA; j_gene: TRBJ1-6; d_gene: TRBD1; CDR3aa: CAIGQGENSPLHF; CDR3nt: TGTGCCATCGGACAGGGCGAAAATTCACCCCTCCACTTT
v_gene: TRBV7-3; abundance: NA; j_gene: TRBJ2-5; d_gene: NA; CDR3aa: CASSSSAEETQYF; CDR3nt: TGTGCCAGCAGCTCCAGTGCAGAAGAGACCCAGTACTTC
v_gene: TRBV7-6; abundance: NA; j_gene: TRBJ2-7; d_gene: NA; CDR3aa: CASSLDRQAYEQYF; CDR3nt: TGTGCCAGCAGCTTAGATAGGCAGGCCTACGAGCAGTACTTC
v_gene: TRBV7-2; abundance: NA; j_gene: TRBJ2-2; d_gene: NA; CDR3aa: CASPVPNTGELFF; CDR3nt: TGTGCCAGCCCGGTACCTAACACCGGGGAGCTGTTTTTT
v_gene: TRBV28; abundance: NA; j_gene: TRBJ1-2; d_gene: NA; CDR3aa: CASSLRWGYYTF; CDR3nt: TGTGCCAGCAGTTTACGATGGGGCTATTACACCTTC
v_gene: TRBV19; abundance: NA; j_gene: TRBJ2-1; d_gene: NA; CDR3aa: CASSRGGVFDEQFF; CDR3nt: TGTGCCAGTAGTCGGGGCGGGGTCTTCGATGAGCAGTTCTTC
v_gene: TRBV5-1; abundance: NA; j_gene: TRBJ2-2; d_gene: NA; CDR3aa: CASSLDINTGELFF; CDR3nt: TGCGCCAGCAGCTTGGACATTAACACCGGGGAGCTGTTTTTT
v_gene: TRBV2; abundance: few; j_gene: TRBJ1-2; d_gene: NA; CDR3aa: CASSEMAGARYGYTF; CDR3nt: TGTGCCAGCAGTGAAATGGCGGGGGCCCGCTATGGCTACACCTTC
v_gene: TRBV2; abundance: NA; j_gene: TRBJ2-1; d_gene: NA; CDR3aa: CASVSGPYNEQFF; CDR3nt: TGTGCCAGCGTCAGCGGTCCCTACAATGAGCAGTTCTTC
v_gene: TRBV5-4; abundance: once; j_gene: TRBJ1-6; d_gene: NA; CDR3aa: CASSLGQAVAPSSPLHF; CDR3nt: TGTGCCAGCAGCTTGGGACAGGCCGTTGCCCCTTCTTCACCCCTCCACTTT